These 15 T cell receptor beta chains came from one sample sequenced in a study of blood T cell repertoires in COVID-19 (dated by TCRdb to about 2020). To prepare the library, the immunoSEQ multiplex PCR assay was applied. TCRdb re-hosts the immuneACCESS table, in-frame sequences only. Its copies lack some clones; in the studies checked, an unresolved V gene accounts for under half of them, and the cause for the rest is not known. Counted in this sample were 150,000 to 200,000 clones; roughly 89% of them appeared once. Of the sample, approximately 12% falls within the top ten clones. Sequences were obtained from peripheral blood. Source of these receptors: a woman between 65 and 79 years old with COVID-19, enrolled during active disease.

The chain employs TRBV12-3 or TRBV12-4 and TRBJ1-5; no clear D gene. This CDR3 has 12 residues. V was shortened by 8 bases and J by 8 bases, with 13 bases between the two germline ends. CDR3 sequence reads: CASGEGGKPQHF. The CDR3 nucleotides are TGTGCCAGCGGGGAGGGAGGGAAGCCCCAGCATTTT.

DNA of the CDR3: TGTGCCAGCAGCTTGGCAGGAAGCTCCTACGAGCAGTACTTC. Translation gives CASSLAGSSYEQYF. This chain connects TRBV27 to TRBJ2-7; the D is unclear. The germline V gene encodes CDR1 MNHEY and CDR2 SMNVEV (reference sequence). The V gene lost 6 bases and the J gene lost 0 bases, with 12 bases spanning the gap. This CDR3 has 14 residues.

V gene TRBV2 combines with J gene TRBJ2-1; 8 bases match TRBD2. Germline V lookup: CDR1 SNHLY, CDR2 FYNNEI. The CDR3 extends over 14 amino acids. After removal of 6 bases from V and 4 bases from J, the junction contained 5 bases not matched to a gene. CDR3 amino acids: CASSRLALYNEQFF. CDR3 DNA sequence: TGTGCCAGCAGCAGACTAGCGCTTTACAATGAGCAGTTCTTC.

On this clone itself: Given the absence of the conserved phenylalanine or tryptophan at the CDR3 end, a read error is likely. This chain connects TRBV19 to TRBJ1-1; possibly TRBD1 for D (5 bases). The germline CDR1 and CDR2 sequences are LNHDA and SQIVND (reference sequence). Deletions cut 3 bases from V and 5 bases from J, with 13 bases between. The CDR3 spans 14 residues. CDR3 region: CASSMGQGTTEAFL. As DNA, the CDR3 is TGTGCCAGTAGTATGGGGCAGGGAACGACTGAAGCTTTCCTT.

This sequence joins TRBV28 and TRBJ2-7, with D possibly TRBD1 on 6 matching bases. CDR1 MDHEN and CDR2 SYDVKM come from the germline V gene. The V end lost 6 bases, the J end lost 6 bases, and 12 bases lay between the germline ends. The CDR3 totals 12 residues. The CDR3 sequence: CASSYGTPEQYF. For the CDR3, the DNA is TGTGCCAGCAGCTATGGGACACCCGAGCAGTACTTC. Looking up the rest from reference TRBV28 and TRBJ2-7 gives the full variable domain: DVKVTQSSRYLVKRTGEKVFLECVQDMDHENMFWYRQDPGLGLRLIYFSYDVKMKEKGDIPEGYSVSREKKERFSLILESASTNQTSMYLCASSYGTPEQYFGPGTRLTVT.

Notes on this clone: This same CDR3 is encoded by further DNA sequences in the sample. This chain uses TRBV6-5 with TRBJ2-7, with D perhaps matching TRBD2 (5 bases). The length of the CDR3 is 13 residues. Trimming took off 0 bases at V and 5 bases at J, with 8 bases between the two ends. Germline CDR1 reads MNHEY; CDR2 reads SVGAGI. For the CDR3, the DNA is TGTGCCAGCAGTTACTCGCTGAGGGACGAGCAGTACTTC. Translating gives CASSYSLRDEQYF.

This clone was counted once. The CDR3 DNA sequence: TGCAGCGGGACAGGGGGGAGAGGGGAGACCCAGTACTTC. It is translated as CSGTGGRGETQYF. This rearrangement joins TRBV29-1 to TRBJ2-5; 10 nucleotides line up with TRBD1. The CDR3 sequence is 13 residues long. Trimming removed 7 bases from V and 5 bases from J; junction bases left unmatched: 7. Germline CDR1 is SQVTM and CDR2 is ANQGSEA. Supplemented by reference TRBV29-1 and TRBJ2-5, the full variable domain reads SAVISQKPSRDICQRGTSLTIQCQVDSQVTMMFWYRQQPGQSLTLIATANQGSEATYESGFVIDKFPISRPNLTFSTLTVSNMSPEDSSIYLCSGTGGRGETQYFGPGTRLLVL.

CDR3 in DNA: TGTGCCAGCTCACGGACTAGCGGGATGACAGATACGCAGTATTTT. Translated, it gives CASSRTSGMTDTQYF. The chain carries TRBV18 and TRBJ2-3; 12 bases line up with TRBD2. Germline V gives CDR1 KGHSH, CDR2 LQKENI. Trimming cost V 4 bases and J 3 bases; bases outside gene matches: 2. CDR3 length: 15 residues.

This rearrangement joins TRBV4-2 to TRBJ2-3, with TRBD2 matching 11 bases. This CDR3 has 19 amino acids. The V segment lost 0 bases and the J segment 2 bases; nucleotides outside the gene matches: 10. CDR1 and CDR2 (germline): LGHNA, YNFKEQ. The CDR3 reads CASSQDWAVAGGITDTQYF. As DNA, the CDR3 is TGTGCCAGCAGCCAAGATTGGGCGGTAGCGGGAGGGATCACAGATACGCAGTATTTT.

As DNA, the CDR3 is TGCGCCAGCAGTCAATCGGGGGACAGGGGGGTTAGTTTGGGTGGCTACACCTTC. This translates into CASSQSGDRGVSLGGYTF. This chain links TRBV23-1 with TRBJ1-2, with 11 bases matching TRBD1. TRBV23-1 is an open reading frame whose function is uncertain. CDR3 length: 18 residues. After removal of 0 bases from V and 7 bases from J, the junction contained 13 bases not matched to a gene.

V gene TRBV7-6 combines with J gene TRBJ2-1; possible D gene TRBD1, 6 bases. This CDR3 has 12 residues. Germline V gene data show CDR1 as SGHVS and CDR2 as FNYEAQ. V lost 4 bases and J 8 bases, leaving 9 bases between the germline ends. The CDR3 is CASSSAGDEQFF. In DNA form, the CDR3 reads TGTGCCAGCAGCTCCGCAGGGGATGAGCAGTTCTTC.

The rearrangement links TRBV28 to TRBJ1-2, with 7 bases that match TRBD1. The germline gives CDR1 MDHEN, CDR2 SYDVKM. The V and J ends lost 10 bases and 1 base, in that order; junction bases with no gene match: 6. This CDR3 has 13 residues. The CDR3 nucleotides read TGTGCCACAGGGGGTCAACATAACTATGGCTACACCTTC. The encoded protein is CATGGQHNYGYTF.

The chain carries TRBV28 and TRBJ1-1, with 8 bases lining up with TRBD1. V lost 3 bases and J lost 5; bases outside the gene matches: 11. In germline, CDR1 is MDHEN, CDR2 SYDVKM. The CDR3 runs to 16 residues. Here the CDR3 reads CASSFLLQGARTEAFF. The CDR3, as DNA: TGTGCCAGCAGTTTCCTACTGCAGGGGGCGCGGACTGAAGCTTTCTTT.

This chain uses TRBV11-2 with TRBJ2-2, with a possible D match to TRBD1 (6 bases). Germline V gene lookup returns CDR1 SGHAT and CDR2 FQNNGV. The CDR3 totals 17 residues. The ends were cut back, 1 base at V and 1 base at J, with 13 bases in the middle. CDR3 residues: CASSLATPGQNTGELFF. The CDR3 DNA is TGTGCCAGCAGCTTAGCTACCCCGGGACAGAACACCGGGGAGCTGTTTTTT. The variable domain in full, completed from reference TRBV11-2 and TRBJ2-2, reads EAGVAQSPRYKIIEKRQSVAFWCNPISGHATLYWYQQILGQGPKLLIQFQNNGVVDDSQLPKDRFSAERLKGVDSTLKIQPAKLEDSAVYLCASSLATPGQNTGELFFGEGSRLTVL.

CDR3 nucleotides: TGTGCCAGCGACCAGCAGACAGGTAGCCCCCTTGGCTACACCTTC. Translation gives CASDQQTGSPLGYTF. The rearrangement uses TRBV19 and TRBJ1-2; D possibly corresponds to TRBD1 (6 bases). V was pared by 9 bases and J by 7 bases, with 24 bases between. The CDR3 spans 15 residues. Germline lookup yields CDR1 LNHDA and CDR2 SQIVND (reference sequence).